Detailed here is one TCR beta chain. This entry comes from a study of T cell clones after liver transplantation. The V end was cut by 8 bases, the J end by 7 bases, with 14 bases between. This CDR3 has 13 residues. Per germline, CDR1 MNHEY and CDR2 SVGAGI. Using immunoSEQ multiplex PCR, the repertoire was profiled, and TCRdb retains in-frame clones only, with some absent. The repertoire has 50,000 to 55,000 clones, roughly 70% of them found once; the top ten carry 9.9%. This specimen consisted of CD4+ T cells from blood, obtained approximately 54 months after liver transplant. This chain joins TRBV6-5 and TRBJ1-4; D possibly corresponds to TRBD1 (5 bases). This clonotype was sampled from a human patient who received a liver transplant. Among the T cells, some may be from the graft donor. CDR3 amino acids: CASGGGQAEKLFF. In DNA, the CDR3 is TGTGCCAGCGGGGGAGGACAAGCTGAAAAACTGTTTTTT.